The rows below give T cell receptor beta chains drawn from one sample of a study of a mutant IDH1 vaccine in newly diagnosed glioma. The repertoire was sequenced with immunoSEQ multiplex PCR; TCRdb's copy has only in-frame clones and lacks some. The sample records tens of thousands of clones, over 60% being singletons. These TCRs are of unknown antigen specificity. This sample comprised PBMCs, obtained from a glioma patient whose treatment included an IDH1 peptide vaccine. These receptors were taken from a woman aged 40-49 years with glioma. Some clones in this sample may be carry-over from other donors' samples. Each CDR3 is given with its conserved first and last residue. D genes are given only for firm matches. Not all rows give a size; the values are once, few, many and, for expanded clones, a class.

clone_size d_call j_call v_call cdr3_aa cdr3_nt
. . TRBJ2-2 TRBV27 CASNKRGGENTGELFF TGTGCCAGCAATAAAAGGGGCGGGGAGAACACCGGGGAGCTGTTTTTT
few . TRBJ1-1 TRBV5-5 CATHRVLGTEAFF TGTGCCACACATCGGGTCTTGGGCACTGAAGCTTTCTTT
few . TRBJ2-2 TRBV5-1 CASSVDWNTGELFF TGCGCCAGCAGCGTGGACTGGAACACCGGGGAGCTGTTTTTT
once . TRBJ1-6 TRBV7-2 CASSLAWSEPLHF TGTGCCAGCAGCTTAGCGTGGTCAGAACCCCTCCACTTT
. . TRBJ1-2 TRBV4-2 CASSQGSQGTGYTF TGTGCCAGCAGCCAAGGCTCTCAAGGTACGGGCTACACCTTC
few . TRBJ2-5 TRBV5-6 CASSLSGAGHQETQYF TGTGCCAGCAGCTTGTCCGGAGCGGGTCACCAAGAGACCCAGTACTTC
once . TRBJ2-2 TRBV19 CASSIWGRGTGELFF TGTGCCAGTAGTATATGGGGGCGAGGGACCGGGGAGCTGTTTTTT
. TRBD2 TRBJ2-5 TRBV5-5 CASSPGTSGGGVQETQYF TGTGCCAGCAGCCCGGGGACTAGCGGGGGAGGGGTGCAAGAGACCCAGTACTTC
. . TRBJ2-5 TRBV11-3 CASSKGVRETQYF TGTGCCAGCTCGAAGGGGGTCCGGGAGACCCAGTACTTC
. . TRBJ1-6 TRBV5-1 CASSLVPRTTDNSPLHF TGCGCCAGCAGCTTGGTCCCCAGGACGACGGATAATTCACCCCTCCACTTT
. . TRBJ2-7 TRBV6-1 CASKRGHSYEQYF TGTGCCAGCAAACGGGGACACTCCTACGAGCAGTACTTC
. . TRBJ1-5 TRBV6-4 CANITPPNQPQHF TGTGCCAACATAACCCCTCCCAATCAGCCCCAGCATTTT
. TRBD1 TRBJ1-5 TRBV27 CASSWTGVNQPQHF TGTGCCAGCAGCTGGACAGGGGTCAATCAGCCCCAGCATTTT
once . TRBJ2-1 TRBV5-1 CASSLAGRGSYNEQFF TGCGCCAGCAGCTTGGCCGGCCGGGGATCCTACAATGAGCAGTTCTTC
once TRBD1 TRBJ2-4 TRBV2 CASRRGTARAKNIQYF TGTGCCAGCAGGAGGGGGACAGCGCGAGCCAAAAACATTCAGTACTTC
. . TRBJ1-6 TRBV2 CASSEVTDNSPLHF TGTGCCAGCAGTGAGGTGACAGACAATTCACCCCTCCACTTT
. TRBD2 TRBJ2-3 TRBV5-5 CASSFSGGRTDTQYF TGTGCCAGCAGCTTTAGCGGGGGCCGCACAGATACGCAGTATTTT
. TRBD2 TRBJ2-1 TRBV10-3 CAITQGLLSGYNEQFF TGTGCCATCACCCAGGGACTACTTAGCGGCTACAATGAGCAGTTCTTC
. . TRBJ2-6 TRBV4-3 CASSPSSPGANVLTF TGCGCCAGCAGCCCCTCTTCCCCTGGGGCCAACGTCCTGACTTTC
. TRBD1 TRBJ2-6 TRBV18 CASSGTGLKTGANVLTF TGTGCCAGCTCCGGGACAGGGTTGAAGACTGGGGCCAACGTCCTGACTTTC
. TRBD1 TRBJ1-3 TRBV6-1 CASRDHRGLGNTIYF TGTGCCAGCAGGGACCACAGGGGGCTTGGAAACACCATATATTTT
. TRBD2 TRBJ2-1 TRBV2 CASSEVRGPGLAGSSSYNEQFF TGTGCCAGCAGTGAAGTGCGGGGGCCTGGACTAGCGGGCTCTAGCTCCTACAATGAGCAGTTCTTC
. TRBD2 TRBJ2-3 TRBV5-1 CASSLAGGFADTQYF TGCGCCAGCAGCTTAGCGGGAGGTTTCGCAGATACGCAGTATTTT
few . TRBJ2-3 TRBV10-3 CAIRLADTQYF TGTGCCATCCGCCTCGCAGATACGCAGTATTTT
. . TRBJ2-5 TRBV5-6 CASSLVGGAWETQYF TGTGCCAGCAGCTTGGTTGGGGGGGCTTGGGAGACCCAGTACTTC
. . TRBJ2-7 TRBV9 CASSPLEGPTYEQYF TGTGCCAGCAGCCCGTTGGAGGGGCCCACCTACGAGCAGTACTTC
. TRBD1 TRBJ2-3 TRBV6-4 CASGEGAGGADTQYF TGTGCCAGCGGAGAGGGGGCAGGGGGCGCGGATACGCAGTATTTT
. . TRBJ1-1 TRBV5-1 CASSPPTGGMNTEAFF TGCGCCAGCAGCCCCCCCACAGGTGGGATGAACACTGAAGCTTTCTTT
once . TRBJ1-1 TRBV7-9 CASSHPRGASTNTEAFF TGTGCCAGCAGTCATCCGCGGGGGGCCTCGACTAACACTGAAGCTTTCTTT
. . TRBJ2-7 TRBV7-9 CASSPKENQGFYEQYF TGTGCCAGCAGCCCTAAGGAAAACCAGGGGTTTTACGAGCAGTACTTC
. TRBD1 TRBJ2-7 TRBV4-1 CASSQAYPRTGLPYEQYF TGCGCCAGCAGCCAGGCCTACCCTCGGACAGGGCTCCCCTACGAGCAGTACTTC
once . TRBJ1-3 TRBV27 CASSIQGYSGNTIYF TGTGCCAGCAGTATACAGGGTTATTCTGGAAACACCATATATTTT
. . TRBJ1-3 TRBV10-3 CAIVRESSGNTIYF TGTGCCATCGTAAGAGAGAGCTCTGGAAACACCATATATTTT
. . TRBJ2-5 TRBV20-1 CSAEAEETQYF TGCAGTGCTGAGGCAGAGGAGACCCAGTACTTC
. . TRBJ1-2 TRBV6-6 CASIGGQYTEGYTF TGTGCCAGCATAGGCGGGCAGTACACCGAGGGCTACACCTTC